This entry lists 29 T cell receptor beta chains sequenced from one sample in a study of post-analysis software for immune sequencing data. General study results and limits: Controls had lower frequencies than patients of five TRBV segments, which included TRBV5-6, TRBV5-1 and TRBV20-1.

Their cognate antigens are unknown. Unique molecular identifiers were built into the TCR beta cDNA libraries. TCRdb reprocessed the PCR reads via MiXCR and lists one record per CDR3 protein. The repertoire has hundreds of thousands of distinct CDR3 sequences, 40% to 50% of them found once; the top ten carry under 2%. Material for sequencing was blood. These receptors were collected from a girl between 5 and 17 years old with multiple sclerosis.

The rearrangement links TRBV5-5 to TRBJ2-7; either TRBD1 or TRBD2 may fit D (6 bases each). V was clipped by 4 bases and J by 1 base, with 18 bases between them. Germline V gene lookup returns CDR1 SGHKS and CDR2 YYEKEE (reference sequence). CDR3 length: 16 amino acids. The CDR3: CASSQLGGPNSYEQYF. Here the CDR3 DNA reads TGTGCCAGCAGCCAGCTAGGGGGGCCGAATTCCTACGAGCAGTACTTC.

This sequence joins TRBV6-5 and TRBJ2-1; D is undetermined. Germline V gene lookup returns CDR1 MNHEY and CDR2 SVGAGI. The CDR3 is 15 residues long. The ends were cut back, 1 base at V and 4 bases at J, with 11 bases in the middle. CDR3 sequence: CASSYYSPNYNEQFF. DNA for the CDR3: TGTGCCAGCAGTTACTACAGCCCCAATTACAATGAGCAGTTCTTC.

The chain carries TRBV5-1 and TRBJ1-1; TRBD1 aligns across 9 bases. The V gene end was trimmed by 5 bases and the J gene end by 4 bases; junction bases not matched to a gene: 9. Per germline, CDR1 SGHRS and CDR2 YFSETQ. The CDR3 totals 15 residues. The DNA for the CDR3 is TGCGCCAGCAGTCCCCAACAGGGGGCAGGCACTGAAGCTTTCTTT. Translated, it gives CASSPQQGAGTEAFF.

The CDR3 sequence is CASTDRGSQETQYF. Written as DNA, the CDR3 is TGCGCCAGCACGGACAGGGGTAGCCAAGAGACCCAGTACTTC. V usage is TRBV5-1 and J usage is TRBJ2-5; 9 bases line up with TRBD1. The V gene end was trimmed by 6 bases and the J gene end by 1 base; junction bases not matched to a gene: 4. CDR3 length equals 14 residues. Germline CDR1 SGHRS, CDR2 YFSETQ.

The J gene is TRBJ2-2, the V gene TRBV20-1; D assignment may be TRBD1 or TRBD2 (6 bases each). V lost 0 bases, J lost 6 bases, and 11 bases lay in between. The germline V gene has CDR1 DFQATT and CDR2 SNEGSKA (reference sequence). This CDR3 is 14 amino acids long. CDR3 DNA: TGCAGTGCTAGAGAGGAGGGGGTACCCGGGGAGCTGTTTTTT. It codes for CSAREEGVPGELFF.

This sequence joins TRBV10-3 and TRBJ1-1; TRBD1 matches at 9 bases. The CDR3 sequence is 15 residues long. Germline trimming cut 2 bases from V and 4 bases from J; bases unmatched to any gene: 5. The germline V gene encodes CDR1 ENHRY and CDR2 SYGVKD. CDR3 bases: TGTGCCATCAGTGAGCGGACAGGGGAAATCACTGAAGCTTTCTTT. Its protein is CAISERTGEITEAFF.

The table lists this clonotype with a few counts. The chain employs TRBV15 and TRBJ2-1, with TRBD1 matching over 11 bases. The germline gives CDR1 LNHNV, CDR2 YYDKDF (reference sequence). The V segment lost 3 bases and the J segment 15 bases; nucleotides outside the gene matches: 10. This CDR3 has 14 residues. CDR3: CATSRDRGLQVPFF. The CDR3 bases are TGTGCCACCAGCAGGGACAGGGGGCTTCAGGTTCCGTTCTTC. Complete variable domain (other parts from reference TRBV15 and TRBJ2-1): DAMVIQNPRYQVTQFGKPVTLSCSQTLNHNVMYWYQQKSSQAPKLLFHYYDKDFNNEADTPDNFQSRRPNTSFCFLDIRSPGLGDTAMYLCATSRDRGLQVPFFGPGTRLTVL.

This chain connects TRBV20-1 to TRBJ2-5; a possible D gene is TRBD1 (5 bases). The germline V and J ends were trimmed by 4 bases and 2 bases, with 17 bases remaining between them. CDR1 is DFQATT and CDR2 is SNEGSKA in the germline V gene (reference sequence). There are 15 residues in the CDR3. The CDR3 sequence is CSATRSPAGQETQYF. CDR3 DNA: TGCAGTGCTACAAGATCCCCCGCAGGGCAAGAGACCCAGTACTTC.

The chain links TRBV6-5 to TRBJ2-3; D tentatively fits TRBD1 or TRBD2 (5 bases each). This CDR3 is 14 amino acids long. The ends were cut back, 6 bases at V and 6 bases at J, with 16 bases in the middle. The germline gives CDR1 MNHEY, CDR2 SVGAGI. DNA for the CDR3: TGTGCCAGCAGCCCTCCGGGGCTCAGGGATACGCAGTATTTT. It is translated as CASSPPGLRDTQYF.

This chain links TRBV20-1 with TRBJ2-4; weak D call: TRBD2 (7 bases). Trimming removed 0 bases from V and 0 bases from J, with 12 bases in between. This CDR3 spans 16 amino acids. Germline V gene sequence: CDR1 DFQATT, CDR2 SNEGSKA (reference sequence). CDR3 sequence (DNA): TGCAGTGCTAGAGATGGGGGGGCCCTAGCCAAAAACATTCAGTACTTC. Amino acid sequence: CSARDGGALAKNIQYF.

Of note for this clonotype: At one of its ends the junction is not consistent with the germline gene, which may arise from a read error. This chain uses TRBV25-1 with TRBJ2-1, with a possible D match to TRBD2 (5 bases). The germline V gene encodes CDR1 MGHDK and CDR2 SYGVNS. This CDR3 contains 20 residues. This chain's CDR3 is CASSEAVFWIARRSWNEQFF. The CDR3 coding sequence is TGTGCCAGCAGTGAAGCCGTATTCTGGATAGCGAGACGGTCCTGGAATGAACAGTTCTTC.

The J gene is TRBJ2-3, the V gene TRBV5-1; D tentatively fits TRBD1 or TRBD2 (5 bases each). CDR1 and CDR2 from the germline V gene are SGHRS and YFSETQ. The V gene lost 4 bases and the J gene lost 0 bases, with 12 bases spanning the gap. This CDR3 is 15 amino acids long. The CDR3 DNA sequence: TGCGCCAGCAGCCTGGGACGTCTGAGCACAGATACGCAGTATTTT. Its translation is CASSLGRLSTDTQYF.

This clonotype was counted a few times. The CDR3 loop is CASSAGSPWGETQYF. The CDR3 DNA is TGCGCCAGCAGCGCGGGTTCTCCCTGGGGGGAGACCCAGTACTTC. The chain links TRBV5-1 to TRBJ2-5, with D perhaps assigned TRBD1 or TRBD2 (5 bases each). In germline, CDR1 is SGHRS, CDR2 YFSETQ. The V gene lost 4 bases and the J gene lost 5 bases, with 18 bases spanning the gap. The CDR3 is 15 residues long.

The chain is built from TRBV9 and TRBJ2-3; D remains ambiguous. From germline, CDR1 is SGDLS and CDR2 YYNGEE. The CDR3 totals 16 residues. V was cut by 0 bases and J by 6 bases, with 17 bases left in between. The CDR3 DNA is TGTGCCAGCAGCGTAGCCCCGAAGAGCCGGGCGGATACGCAGTATTTT. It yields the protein CASSVAPKSRADTQYF. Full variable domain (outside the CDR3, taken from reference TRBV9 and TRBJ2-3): DSGVTQTPKHLITATGQRVTLRCSPRSGDLSVYWYQQSLDQGLQFLIQYYNGEERAKGNILERFSAQQFPDLHSELNLSSLELGDSALYFCASSVAPKSRADTQYFGPGTRLTVL.

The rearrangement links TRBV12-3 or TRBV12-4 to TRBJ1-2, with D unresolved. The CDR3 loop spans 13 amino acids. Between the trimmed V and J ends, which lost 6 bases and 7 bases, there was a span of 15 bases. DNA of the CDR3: TGTGCCAGCAGCAAAAGCAAAGTTGGTGGCTACACCTTC. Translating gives CASSKSKVGGYTF.

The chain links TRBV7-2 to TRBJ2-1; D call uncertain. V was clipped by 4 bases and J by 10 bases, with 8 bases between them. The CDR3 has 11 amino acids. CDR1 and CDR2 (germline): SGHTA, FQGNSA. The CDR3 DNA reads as TGTGCCAGCAGCTCACAAAGGGAGCAGTTCTTC. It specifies CASSSQREQFF. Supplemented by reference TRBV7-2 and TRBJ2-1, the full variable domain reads GAGVSQSPSNKVTEKGKDVELRCDPISGHTALYWYRQSLGQGLEFLIYFQGNSAPDKSGLPSDRFSAERTGGSVSTLTIQRTQQEDSAVYLCASSSQREQFFGPGTRLTVL.

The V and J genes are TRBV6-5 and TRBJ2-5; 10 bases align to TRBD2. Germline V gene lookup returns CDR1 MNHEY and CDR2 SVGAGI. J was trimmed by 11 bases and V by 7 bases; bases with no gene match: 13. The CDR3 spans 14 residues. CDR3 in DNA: TGTGCCAGCACCCCGGCTAGCGGGGGCCGGGAGCAGTACTTC. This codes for CASTPASGGREQYF.

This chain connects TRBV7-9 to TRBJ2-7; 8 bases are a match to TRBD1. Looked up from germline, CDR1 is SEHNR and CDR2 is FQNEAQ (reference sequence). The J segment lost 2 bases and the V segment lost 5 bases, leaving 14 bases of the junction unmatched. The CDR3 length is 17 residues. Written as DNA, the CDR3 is TGTGCCAGCAGCCCCGGGACAGGAGCTAATCCCGCCTACGAGCAGTACTTC. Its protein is CASSPGTGANPAYEQYF.

The CDR3 is CAISEREPNEQYF. The CDR3 DNA reads TGTGCCATCAGTGAGAGAGAGCCCAACGAGCAGTACTTC. The rearrangement joins TRBV10-3 to TRBJ2-5; D remains unclear. The J call may be incorrect, as the DNA end agrees better with TRBJ2-7. The CDR3 has 13 residues. From germline, CDR1 is ENHRY and CDR2 SYGVKD.

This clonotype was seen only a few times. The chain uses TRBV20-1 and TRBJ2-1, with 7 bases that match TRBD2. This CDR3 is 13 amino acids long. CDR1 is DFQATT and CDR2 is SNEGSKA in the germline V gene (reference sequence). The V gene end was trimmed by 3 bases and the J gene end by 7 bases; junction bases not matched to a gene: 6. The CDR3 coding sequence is TGCAGTGCTAGCTTGGCGGGGGTGAATGAGCAGTTCTTC. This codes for CSASLAGVNEQFF.

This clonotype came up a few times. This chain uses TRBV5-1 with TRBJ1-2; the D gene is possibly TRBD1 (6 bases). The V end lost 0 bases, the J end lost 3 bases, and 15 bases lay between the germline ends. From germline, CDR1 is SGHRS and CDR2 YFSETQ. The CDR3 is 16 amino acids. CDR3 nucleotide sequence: TGCGCCAGCAGCTTGGATCGGGGGGGCGTGGACTATGGCTACACCTTC. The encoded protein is CASSLDRGGVDYGYTF.

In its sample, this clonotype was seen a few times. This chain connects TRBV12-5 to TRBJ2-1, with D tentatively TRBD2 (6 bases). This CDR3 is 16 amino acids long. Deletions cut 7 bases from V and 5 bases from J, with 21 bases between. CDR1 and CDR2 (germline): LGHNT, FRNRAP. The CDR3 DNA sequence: TGTGCTAGTGAGTTCTCCCCGTCGGGACTCCACAATGAGCAGTTCTTC. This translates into CASEFSPSGLHNEQFF. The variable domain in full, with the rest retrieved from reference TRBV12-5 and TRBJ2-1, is DARVTQTPRHKVTEMGQEVTMRCQPILGHNTVFWYRQTMMQGLELLAYFRNRAPLDDSGMPKDRFSAEMPDATLATLKIQPSEPRDSAVYFCASEFSPSGLHNEQFFGPGTRLTVL.

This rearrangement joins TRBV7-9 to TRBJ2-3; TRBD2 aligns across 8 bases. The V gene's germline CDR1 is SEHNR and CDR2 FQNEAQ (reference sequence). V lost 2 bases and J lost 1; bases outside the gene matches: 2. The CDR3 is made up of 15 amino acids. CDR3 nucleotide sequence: TGTGCCAGCAGCTTACAACTAGCGGGCACAGATACGCAGTATTTT. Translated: CASSLQLAGTDTQYF.

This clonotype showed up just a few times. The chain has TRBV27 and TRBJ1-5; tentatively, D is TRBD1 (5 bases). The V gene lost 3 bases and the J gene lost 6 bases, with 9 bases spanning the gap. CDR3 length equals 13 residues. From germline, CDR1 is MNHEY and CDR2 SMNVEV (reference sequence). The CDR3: CASSLTVGQPQHF. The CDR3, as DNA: TGTGCCAGCAGTTTGACAGTTGGTCAGCCCCAGCATTTT.

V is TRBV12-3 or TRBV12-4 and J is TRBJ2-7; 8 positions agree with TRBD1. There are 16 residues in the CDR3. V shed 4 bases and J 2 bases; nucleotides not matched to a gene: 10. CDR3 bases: TGTGCCAGCAGTTCCCCTCGGACAGGGACGACCTACGAGCAGTACTTC. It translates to CASSSPRTGTTYEQYF.

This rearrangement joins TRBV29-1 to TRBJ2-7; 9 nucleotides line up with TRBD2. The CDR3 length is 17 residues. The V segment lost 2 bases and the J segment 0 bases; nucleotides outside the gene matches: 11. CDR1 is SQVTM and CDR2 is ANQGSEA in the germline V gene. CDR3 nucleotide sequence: TGCAGCGTTGAATCCAGCGGGGGGCCCCGGAGCTCCTACGAGCAGTACTTC. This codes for CSVESSGGPRSSYEQYF.

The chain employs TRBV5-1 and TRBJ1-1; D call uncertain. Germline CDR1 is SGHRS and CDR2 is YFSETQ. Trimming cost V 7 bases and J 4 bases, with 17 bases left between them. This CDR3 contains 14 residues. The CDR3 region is CASGPNEGGTEAFF. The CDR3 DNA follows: TGCGCCAGCGGACCCAACGAGGGAGGCACTGAAGCTTTCTTT.

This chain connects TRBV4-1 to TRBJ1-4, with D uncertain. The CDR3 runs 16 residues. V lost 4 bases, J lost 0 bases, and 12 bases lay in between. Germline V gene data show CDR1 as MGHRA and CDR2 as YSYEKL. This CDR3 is CASSPSGDTTNEKLFF. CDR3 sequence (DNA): TGCGCCAGCAGCCCCAGCGGGGATACAACTAATGAAAAACTGTTTTTT.

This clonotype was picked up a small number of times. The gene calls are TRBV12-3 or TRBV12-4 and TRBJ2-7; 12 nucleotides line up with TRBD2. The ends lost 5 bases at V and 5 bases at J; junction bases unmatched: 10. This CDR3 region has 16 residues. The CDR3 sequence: CASSIRLAGVSHEQYF. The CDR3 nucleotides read TGTGCCAGCAGTATCCGACTAGCGGGAGTTAGCCACGAGCAGTACTTC.